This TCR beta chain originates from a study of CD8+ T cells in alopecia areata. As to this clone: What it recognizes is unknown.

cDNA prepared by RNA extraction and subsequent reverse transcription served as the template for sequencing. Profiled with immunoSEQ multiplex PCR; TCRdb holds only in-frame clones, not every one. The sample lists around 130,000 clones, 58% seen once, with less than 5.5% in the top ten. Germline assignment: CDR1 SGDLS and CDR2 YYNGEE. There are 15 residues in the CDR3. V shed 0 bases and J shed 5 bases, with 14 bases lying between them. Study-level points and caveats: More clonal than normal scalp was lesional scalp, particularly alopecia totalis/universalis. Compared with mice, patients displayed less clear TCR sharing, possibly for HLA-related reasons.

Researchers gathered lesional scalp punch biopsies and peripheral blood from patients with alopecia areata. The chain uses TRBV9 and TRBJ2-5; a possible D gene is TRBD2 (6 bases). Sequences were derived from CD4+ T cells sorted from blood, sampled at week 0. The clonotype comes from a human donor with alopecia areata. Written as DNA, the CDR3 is TGTGCCAGCAGCGTAGCCCCCCGGGAGAGGGAGACCCAGTACTTC. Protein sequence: CASSVAPRERETQYF.